This entry concerns a single T cell receptor beta chain. The data were obtained in a study of blood T cell repertoires in COVID-19. Produced via immunoSEQ multiplex PCR; TCRdb's table is partial and in-frame only. The repertoire includes 150,000 to 200,000 clones, 80% to 90% of them detected once, and 1.5% to 2% sits in the top ten. Specimen: peripheral blood. The source of this sequence is a man younger than 30 who had recovered from COVID-19.

CDR3 sequence reads: CASSSVSSYNSPLHF. In DNA, the CDR3 is TGTGCCAGCAGTTCGGTTAGCTCCTATAATTCACCCCTCCACTTT. The chain couples TRBV28 to TRBJ1-6; no firm D call. There are 15 residues in the CDR3. From germline, CDR1 is MDHEN and CDR2 SYDVKM. The V end lost 4 bases, the J end lost 0 bases, and 7 bases lay between the germline ends.